These 30 T cell receptor beta chains were sequenced from one sample in a study of beta chain features in type 1 diabetes (dated by TCRdb to the late 2010s). Paper-wide results and their limitations: Type 1 diabetes patients showed a moderate but significant shortening of TCRB CDR3 length in all four CD4+ subsets.

Their antigens remain unidentified. Library construction relied on the immunoSEQ multiplex PCR assay. All of the isolated RNA was reverse transcribed with the High Capacity cDNA Reverse Transcription Kit, so expressed TCRB transcripts were sequenced. Here the immuneACCESS table is served through TCRdb, limited to in-frame sequences with V and J called. Missing clones are a known gap in these copies; in checked studies unresolved V genes cover under half, and the rest lacks a known reason. The sample table lists some 700,000 clones, about an eighth of them with a count of one. The top ten clones comprise approximately 0.022% of the sample. Sequenced sample: naive CD4+ T cells from blood. Explained via the paper, the cell subset or site label denotes: true naive CD4+ T cells. The receptors shown here come from a young man with type 1 diabetes.

This clone has a handful of counts. The chain combines TRBV5-4 with TRBJ1-2, with 9 bases matching TRBD1. The germline gives CDR1 SGHNT, CDR2 YYREEE (reference sequence). The CDR3 is 14 residues long. J lost 2 bases, V lost 5 bases, and 4 bases had no gene match. In nucleotides, the CDR3 is TGTGCCAGCAGGGCGGGACAGGGAAACTATGGCTACACCTTC. Translating gives CASRAGQGNYGYTF.

This clone was observed a handful of times. The genes are TRBV9 and TRBJ1-1, with D tentatively TRBD1 (5 bases). This CDR3 spans 14 amino acids. Germline CDR1 reads SGDLS; CDR2 reads YYNGEE. Trimming left V 2 bases short and J 2 bases short, with 10 bases between. The CDR3 loop reads CASSVLTVNTEAFF. CDR3 sequence (DNA): TGTGCCAGCAGCGTTTTGACAGTAAACACTGAAGCTTTCTTT. Complete variable domain (other parts from reference TRBV9 and TRBJ1-1): DSGVTQTPKHLITATGQRVTLRCSPRSGDLSVYWYQQSLDQGLQFLIQYYNGEERAKGNILERFSAQQFPDLHSELNLSSLELGDSALYFCASSVLTVNTEAFFGQGTRLTVV.

The chain couples TRBV6-1 to TRBJ2-1; D is uncertain. The germline gives CDR1 MNHNS, CDR2 SASEGT. This CDR3 region has 14 residues. V lost 7 bases and J lost 0, with 10 bases in between. The CDR3 coding sequence is TGTGCCAGCATTGCGAGGAGCTCCTACAATGAGCAGTTCTTC. It codes for CASIARSSYNEQFF.

This clone has a handful of counts. V gene TRBV4-1 combines with J gene TRBJ1-2; D remains unclear. Germline lookup yields CDR1 MGHRA and CDR2 YSYEKL. With 3 bases removed from V and 5 bases from J, the gap between germline ends came to 10 bases. The CDR3 is 13 amino acids. This chain's CDR3 is CASSQASGYGYTF. The CDR3 nucleotides are TGCGCCAGCAGCCAGGCATCTGGGTATGGCTACACCTTC.

This clone was counted between two and nine times. The V gene is TRBV6-6, the J gene TRBJ1-1; D uncertain. Trimming shortened V by 2 bases and J by 2 bases, and 9 bases separated the two germline ends. CDR3 length: 14 amino acids. Germline V gene lookup returns CDR1 MNHNY and CDR2 SVGAGI (reference sequence). The CDR3 nucleotides are TGTGCCAGCAGTTACCCCGAACAAAACACTGAAGCTTTCTTT. Its translation: CASSYPEQNTEAFF.

This clone occurred a few times. The rearrangement joins TRBV7-3 to TRBJ2-1; TRBD2 might be the D (5 bases). V was cut by 5 bases and J by 5 bases, with 13 bases left in between. This CDR3 region has 14 residues. Germline values: CDR1 SGHTA, CDR2 FQGTGA. The CDR3 DNA reads as TGTGCCAGCAGCCCGGCGGGTCCCCACAATGAGCAGTTCTTC. It translates to CASSPAGPHNEQFF. Together with reference TRBV7-3 and TRBJ2-1, the CDR3 gives the full variable domain: GAGVSQTPSNKVTEKGKYVELRCDPISGHTALYWYRQSLGQGPEFLIYFQGTGAADDSGLPNDRFFAVRPEGSVSTLKIQRTERGDSAVYLCASSPAGPHNEQFFGPGTRLTVL.

This chain connects TRBV5-1 to TRBJ2-7; perhaps TRBD1 as D (5 bases). There are 14 residues in the CDR3. Germline CDR1 SGHRS, CDR2 YFSETQ. V lost 1 base and J lost 5, with 13 bases in between. The CDR3 loop reads CASSLPTEGDEQYF. The CDR3 nucleotides are TGCGCCAGCAGCTTGCCGACAGAAGGGGACGAGCAGTACTTC.

This clone was observed a handful of times. The chain joins TRBV25-1 to TRBJ1-2; D is ambiguous. Trimming removed 8 bases from V and 3 bases from J, with 19 bases in between. The germline V gene encodes CDR1 MGHDK and CDR2 SYGVNS. The CDR3 length is 15 residues. The CDR3 bases are TGTGCCAGCCTAGGACTAATGGAAACCCACTATGGCTACACCTTC. Amino acid sequence: CASLGLMETHYGYTF.

The chain carries TRBV2 and TRBJ1-2; possible D gene TRBD1, 5 bases. CDR3 size: 15 residues. V lost 7 bases and J lost 3, with 18 bases in between. Germline V gives CDR1 SNHLY, CDR2 FYNNEI. The CDR3 nucleotides read TGTGCCAGCACAACAGGAGAGCCCTCTTACTATGGCTACACCTTC. It specifies CASTTGEPSYYGYTF.

The rearrangement joins TRBV19 to TRBJ2-1; D might be TRBD1 (6 bases). V gave up 10 bases and J gave up 2 bases, with 9 bases separating them. CDR1 and CDR2 (germline): LNHDA, SQIVND (reference sequence). The CDR3 spans 12 residues. The chain's CDR3 is CATTGTYNEQFF. CDR3 nucleotides: TGTGCCACTACAGGGACCTACAATGAGCAGTTCTTC.

The chain carries TRBV6-1 and TRBJ2-3, with D possibly TRBD1 on 5 matching bases. The V gene lost 0 bases and the J gene lost 1 base, with 11 bases spanning the gap. Germline CDR1 is MNHNS and CDR2 is SASEGT. The CDR3 is made up of 16 amino acids. The CDR3 DNA reads TGTGCCAGCAGTGAAGCGCGTCTGACAGGCACAGATACGCAGTATTTT. Translation gives CASSEARLTGTDTQYF.

A few counts support this clone. This chain connects TRBV28 to TRBJ2-5; tentative D call: TRBD1 (6 bases). V was clipped by 5 bases and J by 3 bases, with 13 bases between them. CDR1 MDHEN and CDR2 SYDVKM come from the germline V gene. The length of the CDR3 is 14 residues. The CDR3 DNA reads TGTGCCAGCAGTCAACAGGGACGAAAAGAGACCCAGTACTTC. It translates to CASSQQGRKETQYF.

The rearrangement uses TRBV25-1 and TRBJ2-1; D is unresolved. The V gene lost 4 bases and the J gene lost 7 bases, with 11 bases spanning the gap. Germline V gene data show CDR1 as MGHDK and CDR2 as SYGVNS. The CDR3 loop spans 13 amino acids. The CDR3 reads CASSAQALNEQFF. The DNA for the CDR3 is TGTGCCAGCAGTGCCCAGGCCCTTAATGAGCAGTTCTTC.

V is TRBV10-3 and J is TRBJ2-1; no firm D call. The CDR3 covers 14 residues. Germline V gives CDR1 ENHRY, CDR2 SYGVKD. V was clipped by 6 bases and J by 8 bases, with 17 bases between them. DNA for the CDR3: TGTGCCATCAGCCCGGGTCCAACCTTGGATGAGCAGTTCTTC. It encodes CAISPGPTLDEQFF.

The gene calls are TRBV29-1 and TRBJ2-1; 10 bases map to TRBD1. The germline CDR1 and CDR2 sequences are SQVTM and ANQGSEA. V trimming: 6 bases; J trimming: 7 bases; junction bases outside the gene matches: 9. The CDR3 has 14 amino acids. In nucleotides, the CDR3 is TGCAGCGTACAAGACAGGGGGCATTGGAATGAGCAGTTCTTC. As protein: CSVQDRGHWNEQFF.

The chain recombines TRBV29-1 with TRBJ2-5; D tentatively fits TRBD1 or TRBD2 (6 bases each). The V gene's germline CDR1 is SQVTM and CDR2 ANQGSEA. The length of the CDR3 is 12 residues. The germline V and J ends were trimmed by 4 bases and 5 bases, with 11 bases remaining between them. The CDR3 bases are TGCAGCGTTGTGGGGGCGGGGGAGACCCAGTACTTC. This encodes CSVVGAGETQYF.

This clone was detected a few times. V is TRBV30 and J is TRBJ1-4; 9 positions match TRBD1. Looked up from germline, CDR1 is GTSNPN and CDR2 is SVGIG (reference sequence). V lost 2 bases to trimming and J lost 13 bases; unmatched junction nucleotides: 8. The CDR3 has 13 residues. CDR3 bases: TGTGCCTGGAGTTTACAGGGGGCAGGATCACTGTTTTTT. It encodes CAWSLQGAGSLFF.

The genes are TRBV14 and TRBJ1-6, with D tentatively TRBD1 (5 bases). In germline, CDR1 is SGHDN, CDR2 FVKESK. The V and J ends lost 3 bases and 2 bases respectively, with 5 bases between them. The CDR3 contains 14 residues. CDR3 coding DNA: TGTGCCAGCAGCCAGACAGCCTATAATTCACCCCTCCACTTT. This encodes CASSQTAYNSPLHF.

This clone occurred a few times. The CDR3 DNA sequence: TGTGCCAGCAGCTCGGGCTTCAACACTGAAGCTTTCTTT. Amino acids: CASSSGFNTEAFF. The rearrangement uses TRBV7-6 and TRBJ1-1; D is ambiguous. Germline CDR1 is SGHVS and CDR2 is FNYEAQ. The CDR3 spans 13 residues. Trimming left V 4 bases short and J 2 bases short, with 8 bases between.

This clone showed up just a few times. The rearrangement joins TRBV5-1 to TRBJ2-7, with D uncertain. The V gene's germline CDR1 is SGHRS and CDR2 YFSETQ. V lost 3 bases to trimming and J lost 7 bases, with 23 bases between them. There are 16 residues in the CDR3. The CDR3 loop is CASSSTTGLGLWEQYF. CDR3 bases: TGCGCCAGCAGCTCGACCACCGGGCTCGGGCTTTGGGAGCAGTACTTC.

The chain has TRBV7-8 and TRBJ1-4, with D perhaps matching TRBD1 (6 bases). The V gene lost 5 bases and the J gene lost 4 bases, with 17 bases spanning the gap. This CDR3 comprises 16 residues. Germline values: CDR1 SGHVS, CDR2 FQNEAQ. The CDR3 DNA sequence: TGTGCCAGCAGCCCCTACGGACAGTCCGATAATGAAAAACTGTTTTTT. Protein product: CASSPYGQSDNEKLFF.

The rearrangement uses TRBV5-1 and TRBJ1-6; D possibly corresponds to TRBD1 (5 bases). V lost 4 bases and J 8 bases, leaving 16 bases between the germline ends. The germline V gene has CDR1 SGHRS and CDR2 YFSETQ. CDR3 length: 15 amino acids. The CDR3: CASSPVAGKDSPLHF. In nucleotides, the CDR3 is TGCGCCAGCAGCCCGGTGGCAGGGAAGGATTCACCCCTCCACTTT.

This rearrangement joins TRBV18 to TRBJ1-1; D is perhaps TRBD1 (5 bases). V was cut by 4 bases and J by 5 bases, with 11 bases left in between. The CDR3 runs to 13 residues. Germline CDR1 is KGHSH and CDR2 is LQKENI. DNA for the CDR3: TGTGCCAGCTCACAGGCCGGGGGGACTGAAGCTTTCTTT. Translating gives CASSQAGGTEAFF.

This chain uses TRBV25-1 with TRBJ1-2, with D possibly TRBD1 on 5 matching bases. The CDR3 covers 13 residues. CDR1 is MGHDK, CDR2 SYGVNS, per germline. The V and J ends lost 3 bases and 7 bases respectively, with 12 bases between them. The CDR3 is CASSDRALGGYTF. CDR3 bases: TGTGCCAGCAGTGACAGGGCGTTGGGTGGCTACACCTTC.

V and J are TRBV6-5 and TRBJ1-1; D not resolved. This CDR3 comprises 13 residues. Trimming took 5 bases from V and 5 from J, leaving 12 bases between them. The germline gives CDR1 MNHEY, CDR2 SVGAGI. CDR3 sequence (DNA): TGTGCCAGCAGTCCATCGGGTAAGACTGAAGCTTTCTTT. Translating gives CASSPSGKTEAFF.

The sample holds a few counts of this clone. The V and J genes are TRBV11-3 and TRBJ2-2; TRBD1 agrees at 10 bases. V lost 7 bases, J lost 2 bases, and 1 base stayed unmatched. Germline V CDR1 and CDR2: SGHNT, YENEEA. This CDR3 comprises 14 residues. In DNA form, the CDR3 reads TGTGCCAGCAAGACAGGGGGCAACACCGGGGAGCTGTTTTTT. Its translation: CASKTGGNTGELFF.

The rearrangement uses TRBV6-6 and TRBJ2-5; D tentatively fits TRBD1 or TRBD2 (5 bases each). The CDR3 covers 15 residues. Per germline, CDR1 MNHNY and CDR2 SVGAGI (reference sequence). Trimming removed 7 bases at V and 0 bases at J, with 15 bases between. Here the CDR3 reads CASTYSGANQETQYF. The CDR3 DNA is TGTGCCAGCACCTACTCCGGGGCCAACCAAGAGACCCAGTACTTC.

Only a few counts were recorded for this clone. The chain uses TRBV5-1 and TRBJ2-1; 9 bases align to TRBD2. Germline-derived CDR1 and CDR2 are SGHRS and YFSETQ. This CDR3 contains 15 residues. Trimming removed 5 bases from V and 4 bases from J; junction bases left unmatched: 7. The DNA of the CDR3 is TGCGCCAGCAGAATAGCGGGGGTGACTTACAATGAGCAGTTCTTC. Protein product: CASRIAGVTYNEQFF.

Details on this clone: Additional DNA sequences in this sample encode the identical CDR3. The chain uses TRBV5-1 and TRBJ1-1, with TRBD1 as a possible D gene (6 bases). Germline assignment: CDR1 SGHRS and CDR2 YFSETQ. Trimming took off 4 bases at V and 5 bases at J, with 12 bases between the two ends. This CDR3 is built from 13 residues. The CDR3 sequence is CASSPGQGTEAFF. CDR3 bases: TGCGCCAGCAGCCCGGGGCAGGGGACTGAAGCTTTCTTT.

The chain joins TRBV28 to TRBJ1-2; 9 bases are a match to TRBD1. Germline V gene lookup returns CDR1 MDHEN and CDR2 SYDVKM. This CDR3 comprises 17 residues. J was trimmed by 5 bases and V by 5 bases; bases with no gene match: 15. The CDR3 coding sequence is TGTGCCAGCAGTCGGGGAAGTGGGACAGGGTCTTGGTATGGCTACACCTTC. This translates into CASSRGSGTGSWYGYTF.